This T cell receptor (beta chain) was recovered during a study of shared clonotypes between healthy human individuals. Study information: The donor pool was made up of a couple of women and three men aged 18 to 49.

TCRdb's table, derived via immunoSEQ multiplex PCR, lists solely in-frame clones and lacks some. Found here are millions of clones, 85% to 95% of them singletons; the top ten hold more than 0.1%. On this clone: Other DNA sequences in the same sample also yield this CDR3.

Germline CDR1 reads SGHRS; CDR2 reads YFSETQ. The germline V and J ends were trimmed by 4 bases and 3 bases, with 9 bases remaining between them. The CDR3 totals 13 residues. The donors, all of them Caucasian adults, lived in Nashville, Tennessee. The CD4+ fraction was divided into a CD45RA+ naive subset and a CD45RA-negative memory subset. The TCR comes from a man aged 18 to 29 in good health. Input material: naive CD4+ T cells sorted from blood. Subset meaning: CD45RA+ positively selected. The V gene is TRBV5-1, the J gene TRBJ2-3; the D is unclear. Here the CDR3 DNA reads TGCGCCAGCAGCCACCCCGGGACAGATACGCAGTATTTT. It specifies CASSHPGTDTQYF.